These T cell receptor beta chains were read from a single sample in a study of cytomegalovirus exposure and HLA in healthy donors. Clones were read by immunoSEQ multiplex PCR, and TCRdb kept only the in-frame ones, dropping some. Seen here are some 150,000 clones, 80% observed once, and the top ten hold 2% to 3%. The sequenced sample was PBMCs. These receptors came from a man aged 45-65 years in good health and CMV-seronegative. CDR3s include the opening cysteine and the closing phenylalanine or tryptophan. Each record gives: clone size, D gene, J gene, V gene, CDR3 protein, CDR3 DNA. D genes are given only for firm matches. Size is stated for part of the rows, as once, few or many counts, or as a class when the clone is expanded.

clone_size: NA
d_call: NA
j_call: TRBJ2-3
v_call: TRBV11-3
cdr3_aa: CASSLDPLRRHTDTQYF
cdr3_nt: TGTGCCAGCAGCTTAGACCCACTGCGACGACACACAGATACGCAGTATTTT

clone_size: NA
d_call: NA
j_call: TRBJ1-6
v_call: TRBV7-2
cdr3_aa: CASSLKGGLDSPLHF
cdr3_nt: TGTGCCAGCAGCTTAAAGGGAGGGTTAGACTCACCCCTCCACTTT

clone_size: few
d_call: NA
j_call: TRBJ1-4
v_call: TRBV7-9
cdr3_aa: CASSPAGVNEKLFF
cdr3_nt: TGTGCCAGCAGCCCGGCAGGGGTTAATGAAAAACTGTTTTTT

clone_size: once
d_call: TRBD2
j_call: TRBJ2-1
v_call: TRBV4-1
cdr3_aa: CASSQGGLAADNEQFF
cdr3_nt: TGCGCCAGCAGCCAAGGGGGACTAGCGGCTGACAATGAGCAGTTCTTC

clone_size: NA
d_call: TRBD1
j_call: TRBJ1-5
v_call: TRBV27
cdr3_aa: CASRGTGGVGNQPQHF
cdr3_nt: TGTGCCAGCAGAGGGACAGGAGGGGTTGGCAATCAGCCCCAGCATTTT

clone_size: NA
d_call: TRBD1
j_call: TRBJ2-2
v_call: TRBV7-6
cdr3_aa: CASSLPSDRVYTGELFF
cdr3_nt: TGTGCCAGCAGCTTACCATCCGACAGGGTTTACACCGGGGAGCTGTTTTTT

clone_size: NA
d_call: TRBD1
j_call: TRBJ2-1
v_call: TRBV6-5
cdr3_aa: CASSYSGTGSLEQFF
cdr3_nt: TGTGCCAGCAGTTACTCGGGGACAGGGTCTTTGGAGCAGTTCTTC

clone_size: NA
d_call: NA
j_call: TRBJ1-5
v_call: TRBV7-9
cdr3_aa: CASSLVGQGGNQPQHF
cdr3_nt: TGTGCCAGCAGCTTAGTTGGACAAGGGGGCAATCAGCCCCAGCATTTT

clone_size: NA
d_call: TRBD1
j_call: TRBJ1-2
v_call: TRBV6-6
cdr3_aa: CAAQPGQTMGYTF
cdr3_nt: TGTGCCGCCCAGCCGGGACAGACGATGGGCTACACCTTC

clone_size: NA
d_call: NA
j_call: TRBJ1-6
v_call: TRBV7-9
cdr3_aa: CASSGRGLGNSPLHF
cdr3_nt: TGTGCCAGCAGCGGTAGGGGATTAGGGAATTCACCCCTCCACTTT

clone_size: few
d_call: TRBD1
j_call: TRBJ1-1
v_call: TRBV9
cdr3_aa: CASSLGQGNTEAFF
cdr3_nt: TGTGCCAGCAGCTTGGGACAGGGGAACACTGAAGCTTTCTTT

clone_size: NA
d_call: TRBD2
j_call: TRBJ2-5
v_call: TRBV28
cdr3_aa: CASRPGTGGYQETQYF
cdr3_nt: TGTGCCAGCAGGCCCGGGACCGGGGGGTACCAAGAGACCCAGTACTTC

clone_size: NA
d_call: TRBD2
j_call: TRBJ2-2
v_call: TRBV19
cdr3_aa: CASTPGLAGVRAGELFF
cdr3_nt: TGTGCCAGTACCCCTGGACTAGCGGGAGTACGGGCCGGGGAGCTGTTTTTT

clone_size: NA
d_call: NA
j_call: TRBJ1-5
v_call: TRBV9
cdr3_aa: CASSVVLAGLQPQHF
cdr3_nt: TGTGCCAGCAGCGTAGTCTTGGCAGGTCTACAGCCCCAGCATTTT

clone_size: few
d_call: NA
j_call: TRBJ1-3
v_call: TRBV5-1
cdr3_aa: CASSLAGGSSGNTIYF
cdr3_nt: TGCGCCAGCAGCTTGGCTGGGGGGAGCTCTGGAAACACCATATATTTT

clone_size: NA
d_call: TRBD1
j_call: TRBJ2-7
v_call: TRBV5-1
cdr3_aa: CASSPPPGQGYEQYF
cdr3_nt: TGCGCCAGCAGCCCTCCACCAGGACAGGGATACGAGCAGTACTTC

clone_size: NA
d_call: TRBD2
j_call: TRBJ2-1
v_call: TRBV6-5
cdr3_aa: CASHPGGRAHNEQFF
cdr3_nt: TGTGCCAGCCACCCGGGCGGGAGGGCCCACAATGAGCAGTTCTTC

clone_size: NA
d_call: NA
j_call: TRBJ2-1
v_call: TRBV5-1
cdr3_aa: CASSPTGEGEQFF
cdr3_nt: TGCGCCAGCAGCCCGACAGGGGAGGGTGAGCAGTTCTTC